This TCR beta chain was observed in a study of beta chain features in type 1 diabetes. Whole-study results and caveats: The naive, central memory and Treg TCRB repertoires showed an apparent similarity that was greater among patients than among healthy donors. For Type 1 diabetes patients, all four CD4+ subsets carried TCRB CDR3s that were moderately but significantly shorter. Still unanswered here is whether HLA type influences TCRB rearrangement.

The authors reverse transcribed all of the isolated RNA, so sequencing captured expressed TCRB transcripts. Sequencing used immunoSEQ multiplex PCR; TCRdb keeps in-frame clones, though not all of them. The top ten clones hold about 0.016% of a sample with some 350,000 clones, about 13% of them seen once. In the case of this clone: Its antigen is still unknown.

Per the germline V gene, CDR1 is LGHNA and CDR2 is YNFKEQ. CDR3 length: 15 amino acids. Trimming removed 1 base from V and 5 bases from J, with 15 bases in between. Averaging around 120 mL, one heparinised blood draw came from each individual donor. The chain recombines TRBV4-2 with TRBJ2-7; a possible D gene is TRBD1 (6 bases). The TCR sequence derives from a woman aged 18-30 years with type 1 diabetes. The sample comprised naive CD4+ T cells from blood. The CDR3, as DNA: TGTGCCAGCAGCCAAGTAGAACTAGGGGGTCACGAGCAGTACTTC. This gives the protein CASSQVELGGHEQYF.